This T cell receptor (beta chain) is from a study of T-cell reconstitution after alpha-beta-depleted transplantation in children. The TCRbeta library was prepared with unique molecular identifiers. One entry per CDR3 protein, called by TCRdb with MiXCR from the PCR reads. In the table there are over 550,000 distinct CDR3 sequences, roughly a tenth of which are singletons. This clonotype was counted a few times. This CDR3 spans 13 amino acids. Between the trimmed V and J ends, which lost 7 bases and 7 bases, there was a span of 16 bases. This material consisted of PBMCs from the stem cell graft donor, taken from the stem cell graft. The chain employs TRBV12-3 or TRBV12-4 and TRBJ1-1; the D gene is possibly TRBD1 (6 bases). This receptor was taken from a human donor who donated a stem cell graft to a child with acute myeloid leukemia. The CDR3 spells CASTLRQAFEAFF. In nucleotides, the CDR3 is TGTGCCAGCACCCTTCGACAGGCCTTTGAAGCTTTCTTT.